Below are 15 T cell receptor beta chains sequenced from a single sample in a study of T cell repertoires and leukemia-associated antigens. No antigen is known for these receptors. TCRdb redid the calling of the 5' RACE reads with MiXCR, one entry per CDR3 protein. The data show about 12,000 distinct CDR3 sequences, 35% to 50% seen once. Sample: CD3+ T cells sorted from blood and cultured. These receptor sequences come from a female donor in good health.

This clonotype was seen more than once but under ten times. The chain uses TRBV20-1 and TRBJ2-7; perhaps TRBD2 as D (6 bases). Per the germline V gene, CDR1 is DFQATT and CDR2 is SNEGSKA (reference sequence). The CDR3 consists of 12 residues. Trimming shortened V by 3 bases and J by 4 bases, and 10 bases separated the two germline ends. CDR3 residues: CSASGTSYEQYF. CDR3 nucleotides: TGCAGTGCTAGTGGGACTTCTTACGAGCAGTACTTC.

Ten or more counts support this clonotype. DNA for the CDR3: TGTGCCAGCACCAGCGGCGGAAACACCATATATTTT. The encoded protein is CASTSGGNTIYF. The V gene is TRBV2, the J gene TRBJ1-3; D is undetermined. CDR3 length equals 12 residues. Germline CDR1 is SNHLY and CDR2 is FYNNEI. Trimming cost V 7 bases and J 4 bases, with 8 bases left between them. Full variable domain (remainder filled in from reference TRBV2 and TRBJ1-3): EPEVTQTPSHQVTQMGQEVILRCVPISNHLYFYWYRQILGQKVEFLVSFYNNEISEKSEIFDDQFSVERPDGSNFTLKIRSTKLEDSAMYFCASTSGGNTIYFGEGSWLTVV.

V gene TRBV5-5 combines with J gene TRBJ1-5; D is unresolved. The CDR3 consists of 14 residues. Deletions cut 2 bases from V and 0 bases from J, with 6 bases between. Per germline, CDR1 SGHKS and CDR2 YYEKEE (reference sequence). Here the CDR3 reads CASSFGYSNQPQHF. CDR3 nucleotides: TGTGCCAGCAGCTTCGGTTATAGCAATCAGCCCCAGCATTTT.

The chain couples TRBV5-1 to TRBJ2-7; D is possibly TRBD2 (6 bases). Per germline, CDR1 SGHRS and CDR2 YFSETQ. Trimming shortened V by 3 bases and J by 2 bases, and 15 bases separated the two germline ends. The CDR3 length is 15 residues. The CDR3 here is CASSWEARETYEQYF. In DNA form, the CDR3 reads TGCGCCAGCAGCTGGGAGGCTAGGGAAACCTACGAGCAGTACTTC.

This clonotype has more than one count but fewer than ten. The chain uses TRBV12-3 or TRBV12-4 and TRBJ1-2; D gene uncertain. This CDR3 has 14 residues. V was pared by 3 bases and J by 4 bases, with 12 bases between. CDR3 amino acids: CASSFGVGGYGYTF. Written as DNA, the CDR3 is TGTGCCAGCAGTTTCGGGGTCGGAGGCTATGGCTACACCTTC.

Comments on this clonotype: The junction departs from germline at one end; a sequencing error may be responsible. The gene calls are TRBV15 and TRBJ2-1; D is unresolved. This CDR3 has 16 residues. Per the germline V gene, CDR1 is LNHNV and CDR2 is YYDKDF (reference sequence). This chain's CDR3 is CTTSRDYSSSRNERFF. CDR3 coding DNA: TGTACCACCAGCAGAGATTATAGCTCCTCTCGCAATGAGCGGTTCTTC.

This clonotype appeared many times. V is TRBV5-1 and J is TRBJ1-1; possible D gene TRBD1, 5 bases. The CDR3 runs 14 residues. Germline lookup yields CDR1 SGHRS and CDR2 YFSETQ. The V end lost 0 bases, the J end lost 4 bases, and 10 bases lay between the germline ends. The CDR3 region is CASSLGGAGTEAFF. The CDR3 nucleotides are TGCGCCAGCAGCTTGGGGGGCGCTGGCACTGAAGCTTTCTTT.

Points on this clonotype: Sequence at one end of the junction differs from germline and may be a read error. The CDR3 here is CASSPAGTESTEAFF. DNA of the CDR3: TGTGCCAGCTCCCCCGCGGGCACTGAGAGCACTGAAGCCTTCTTT. V gene TRBV18 combines with J gene TRBJ1-1; D is ambiguous. This CDR3 has 15 amino acids. Germline values: CDR1 KGHSH, CDR2 LQKENI.

As regards this clonotype: It is likely a read error, because the conserved phenylalanine at the end of the CDR3 is missing. The DNA is left out, because the CDR3 cannot be placed on it with certainty; the CDR3 is given as TCRdb lists it. This chain joins TRBV5-1 and TRBJ2-1. Germline V gene lookup returns CDR1 SGHRS and CDR2 YFSETQ. The CDR3 sequence runs 11 residues, both termini included. The CDR3 loop reads CASSGSNEEFG.

The table lists this clonotype with a few counts. The V call is TRBV12-3 or TRBV12-4, the J call TRBJ1-2, with 12 bases matching TRBD1. The V gene end was trimmed by 5 bases and the J gene end by 6 bases; junction bases not matched to a gene: 10. The CDR3 runs to 16 residues. Here the CDR3 DNA reads TGTGCCAGCAGTCTAGGGGGACAGGGGGCTCTTCATGGCTACACCTTC. Residues: CASSLGGQGALHGYTF.

By frequency in the sample, this clonotype is medium-sized. V gene TRBV12-5 combines with J gene TRBJ1-1; D call uncertain. CDR1 is LGHNT and CDR2 is FRNRAP in the germline V gene. V dropped 2 bases and J dropped 1 base, with 5 bases sitting between them. The CDR3 spans 13 residues. The CDR3 protein is CASGLRENTEAFF. The CDR3 bases are TGTGCTAGTGGTTTGAGGGAGAACACTGAAGCTTTCTTT.

The V and J genes are TRBV7-9 and TRBJ1-4, with D uncertain. The V end was cut by 8 bases, the J end by 6 bases, with 19 bases between. Germline V gene sequence: CDR1 SEHNR, CDR2 FQNEAQ (reference sequence). The CDR3 is 15 residues long. CDR3 sequence reads: CASRKARGMDEKLFF. CDR3 sequence (DNA): TGTGCCAGCCGAAAGGCCCGAGGAATGGATGAAAAACTGTTTTTT.

This clonotype counts as medium-sized. The rearrangement uses TRBV24-1 and TRBJ2-5; D not certain. V shed 4 bases and J shed 3 bases, with 5 bases lying between them. Germline CDR1 KGHDR, CDR2 SFDVKD. There are 12 residues in the CDR3. The CDR3 region has the DNA TGTGCCACCAGTGACGAGAAAGAGACCCAGTACTTC. This encodes CATSDEKETQYF.

This clonotype came up many times. The rearrangement links TRBV6-5 to TRBJ2-1, with TRBD2 identical over 7 bases. The germline V gene has CDR1 MNHEY and CDR2 SVGAGI. After removal of 6 bases from V and 5 bases from J, the junction contained 10 bases not matched to a gene. The CDR3 has 15 residues. CDR3 nucleotide sequence: TGTGCCAGCAGGGGGGACCTTGCGGGAGACAATGAGCAGTTCTTC. Encoded protein: CASRGDLAGDNEQFF.

Worth noting for this clonotype: A much larger clone differs by one base, so this may be a read error. The chain joins TRBV7-9 to TRBJ2-5; 9 nucleotides match TRBD2. The V and J ends lost 5 bases and 7 bases, in that order; junction bases with no gene match: 11. Germline V gene sequence: CDR1 SEHNR, CDR2 FQNEAQ (reference sequence). CDR3 length: 15 residues. DNA for the CDR3: TGTGCCAGCAGCCGCGGGGCGGGAGGGCGAGTGACCCAGTACTTC. This gives the protein CASSRGAGGRVTQYF. The full variable domain, completed using reference TRBV7-9 and TRBJ2-5, is DTGVSQNPRHKITKRGQNVTFRCDPISEHNRLYWYRQTLGQGPEFLTYFQNEAQLEKSRLLSDRFSAERPKGSFSTLEIQRTEQGDSAMYLCASSRGAGGRVTQYFGPGTRLLVL.